This is a list of T cell receptor beta chains from one sample in a study of cytomegalovirus exposure and HLA in healthy donors. Generated by immunoSEQ multiplex PCR, the TCRdb table keeps only in-frame clones and is missing some. The sample consists of over 110,000 clones, around 80% of them appearing once. The sample comprised PBMCs. These receptors originate from a male donor in good health and CMV-seropositive. The CDR3 runs from the conserved cysteine through the conserved F or W. Fields, in order: V gene, D gene, clone size, J gene, CDR3 DNA, CDR3 protein. D genes are given only for firm matches. Size is omitted from some rows. Given values are once, few, many or a class for expanded clones.

>TRBV19|-|-|TRBJ1-4
TGTGCCAGTAGTTCTACAGGGTTAGGGAATGAAAAACTGTTTTTT
CASSSTGLGNEKLFF
>TRBV5-1|TRBD2|-|TRBJ2-1
TGCGCCAGCAGCTTGGCGGGGACTAGCGGGACGTCGGAACAGTTCTTC
CASSLAGTSGTSEQFF
>TRBV5-1|-|-|TRBJ2-1
TGCGCCAGCAGCTTTGAGGGAGGAGTTTATGAGCAGTTCTTC
CASSFEGGVYEQFF
>TRBV27|TRBD1|-|TRBJ1-5
TGTGCCAGCAGGGGGACAGGGGACGATCAGCCCCAGCATTTT
CASRGTGDDQPQHF
>TRBV19|-|-|TRBJ2-3
TGTGCCAGTAGTAGACGGCTAGACACAGATACGCAGTATTTT
CASSRRLDTDTQYF
>TRBV18|-|few|TRBJ2-7
TGTGCCAGCTCACCCCCCACCTACGAGCAGTACTTC
CASSPPTYEQYF
>TRBV6-5|-|-|TRBJ1-2
TGTGCCAGCAGTTGGAAGGGGTATGGCTACACCTTC
CASSWKGYGYTF
>TRBV7-2|-|-|TRBJ2-3
TGTGCCAGCAGCACTACGGACTCGGGTACAGATACGCAGTATTTT
CASSTTDSGTDTQYF
>TRBV2|TRBD2|few|TRBJ2-1
TGTGCCAGCAGTGATCATCTGGCGGGAGGGTATAATGAGCAGTTCTTC
CASSDHLAGGYNEQFF
>TRBV21-1|-|-|TRBJ1-2
TGTGCCAGCAGCATTAAGTCGGTGGTCGACTATGGCTACCCCTTC
CASSIKSVVDYGYPF
>TRBV28|-|once|TRBJ1-3
TGTGCCAGCAGTTTATCAGGGTACCTACGGGGAAACACCATATATTTT
CASSLSGYLRGNTIYF
>TRBV19|-|-|TRBJ2-3
TGTGCCAGTAGTATGGTGGCCTTAGATACGCAGTATTTT
CASSMVALDTQYF
>TRBV5-6|-|-|TRBJ2-1
TGTGCCAGCAGCTTGGTGGGACTTAGTAGGGATGAGCAGTTCTTC
CASSLVGLSRDEQFF
>TRBV30|TRBD2|-|TRBJ2-2
TGTGCCTGGAGTGGCACTAGCGGGTGGGTGACCGGGGAGCTGTTTTTT
CAWSGTSGWVTGELFF
>TRBV18|TRBD2|-|TRBJ2-1
TGTGCCAGCTCACCACTGCCGGGGGGGCCGTCCTACAATGAGCAGTTCTTC
CASSPLPGGPSYNEQFF
>TRBV2|-|-|TRBJ1-2
TGTGCCACCCTGACGGGGGTTTATGGCTACACCTTC
CATLTGVYGYTF
>TRBV7-9|TRBD2|-|TRBJ2-5
TGTGCCAGCAGCTTAGGTGGACTAGCGGGAGCTCCGACCCAGTACTTC
CASSLGGLAGAPTQYF
>TRBV6-6|-|-|TRBJ1-5
TGTGCCAGCACTCAATCAGGGGAACAGCCCCAGCATTTT
CASTQSGEQPQHF
>TRBV7-9|TRBD1|-|TRBJ2-1
TGTGCCAGCAGCCGGGACAGTTACAATGAGCAGTTCTTC
CASSRDSYNEQFF
>TRBV9|-|once|TRBJ2-7
TGTGCCAGCGGACCTTTAAGGGGATCCTACGAGCAGTACTTC
CASGPLRGSYEQYF
>TRBV6-5|-|-|TRBJ1-1
TGTGCCAGCAGTTCGGACATTTGGAACACTGAAGCTTTCTTT
CASSSDIWNTEAFF
>TRBV19|-|-|TRBJ2-1
TGTGCCAGTAGTATCGGTAGTGAGCAGTTCTTC
CASSIGSEQFF
>TRBV28|TRBD1|-|TRBJ2-7
TGTGCCAGTCGAGGGCAGGGGGCACACGAGCAGTACTTC
CASRGQGAHEQYF
>TRBV2|-|-|TRBJ2-5
TGTGCCACCAATAGACAGGGAGGAGAGACCCAGTACTTC
CATNRQGGETQYF
>TRBV19|TRBD2|-|TRBJ2-5
TGTGCCAGTAGTAAGGAGGGACTAGGTCTGTTAGAGACCCAGTACTTC
CASSKEGLGLLETQYF
>TRBV7-6|-|-|TRBJ2-3
TGTGCCAGCAGCGAGAAGGCGGAAGCTAGCACAGATACGCAGTATTTT
CASSEKAEASTDTQYF
>TRBV4-2|TRBD1|-|TRBJ1-2
TGTGCCAGCAGCCAAGATGGGACAGGGGGGGACTATGGCTACACCTTC
CASSQDGTGGDYGYTF
>TRBV5-6|-|-|TRBJ2-7
TGTGCCAGCAGCCACCTCATAACGGGAGTACCCTACGAGCAGTACTTC
CASSHLITGVPYEQYF
>TRBV6-1|-|-|TRBJ1-2
TGTGCCAGCAGGGAAGGGTCAAAGGACTATGGCTACCCCTTC
CASREGSKDYGYPF
>TRBV9|-|-|TRBJ2-2
TGTGCCAGCACCCAGGGTGGGACGAACACCGGGGAGCTGTTTTTT
CASTQGGTNTGELFF
>TRBV5-6|TRBD2|-|TRBJ2-1
TGTGCCAGCAGCGGGACTACGAGAGTCGCGTTCTTC
CASSGTTRVAFF
>TRBV7-7|-|-|TRBJ2-5
TGTGCTAGCAGCTTAGGCACGGGGGTTCGCCAAGAGACCCAGTACTTC
CASSLGTGVRQETQYF